The next 26 T cell receptor beta chains were all read from a single sample in a study of CD8 T cells in ankylosing spondylitis. No antigens are known for them. MiXCR, run by TCRdb on the 5' RACE reads, gives a single entry per CDR3 protein. The sample holds roughly 440,000 distinct CDR3 sequences, about 15% seen once. Notes on the study in general: A motif in TCR beta, a set of fewer than ten highly homologous variants, appeared characteristic of ankylosing spondylitis blood.

Source material: blood, either unsorted or a sorted T cell fraction (not recorded which). The receptors originated from a male donor with ankylosing spondylitis.

V gene TRBV5-1 combines with J gene TRBJ1-4; weak D call: TRBD1 (5 bases). V lost 2 bases and J 0 bases, leaving 5 bases between the germline ends. CDR3 size: 14 residues. Germline V gives CDR1 SGHRS, CDR2 YFSETQ. The DNA of the CDR3 is TGCGCCAGCAGCTTACAGGCAACTAATGAAAAACTGTTTTTT. This codes for CASSLQATNEKLFF.

This chain joins TRBV12-3 or TRBV12-4 and TRBJ2-7, with 8 positions matching TRBD2. CDR3 length: 15 residues. Trimming removed 1 base from V and 4 bases from J; junction bases left unmatched: 6. The CDR3: CASSLDGRAGYEQYF. In DNA form, the CDR3 reads TGTGCCAGCAGTTTAGACGGGAGGGCCGGGTACGAGCAGTACTTC.

This clonotype was detected a few times. This chain links TRBV13 with TRBJ2-5; D unclear. The CDR3 is 16 residues long. V was cut by 6 bases and J by 4 bases, with 21 bases left in between. CDR1 PRHDT and CDR2 FYEKMQ come from the germline V gene (reference sequence). CDR3 in amino acids: CASSPPGLFDSETQYF. CDR3 in DNA: TGTGCCAGCAGTCCACCCGGGCTTTTCGACTCAGAGACCCAGTACTTC.

The gene calls are TRBV24-1 and TRBJ2-5; 10 bases align to TRBD1. After removal of 4 bases from V and 5 bases from J, the junction contained 3 bases not matched to a gene. This CDR3 is 14 amino acids long. The germline V gene has CDR1 KGHDR and CDR2 SFDVKD. DNA of the CDR3: TGTGCCACCAGTGAAGGGACAGGGGTGGAGACCCAGTACTTC. Amino acid sequence: CATSEGTGVETQYF.

This clonotype was seen at least ten times. The chain joins TRBV12-3 or TRBV12-4 to TRBJ2-1; 8 bases map to TRBD1. V lost 5 bases to trimming and J lost 4 bases; unmatched junction nucleotides: 4. The CDR3 totals 14 residues. DNA for the CDR3: TGTGCCAGCAGTGACAGGGGCCTATACAATGAGCAGTTCTTC. Amino acid sequence: CASSDRGLYNEQFF.

This clonotype was detected ten times or more. The chain employs TRBV3-1 and TRBJ2-7, with D uncertain. The CDR3 covers 12 residues. The V end was cut by 1 base, the J end by 6 bases, with 7 bases between. Germline assignment: CDR1 LGHDT and CDR2 YNNKEL (reference sequence). CDR3 sequence: CASSQGWGEQYF. The CDR3 nucleotides are TGTGCCAGCAGCCAAGGATGGGGCGAGCAGTACTTC.

This clonotype was detected a few times. The J gene is TRBJ1-5, the V gene TRBV27; no clear D gene. There are 17 residues in the CDR3. CDR1 and CDR2 from the germline V gene are MNHEY and SMNVEV (reference sequence). The V end lost 6 bases, the J end lost 2 bases, and 20 bases lay between the germline ends. In DNA form, the CDR3 reads TGTGCCAGCAGCCGGTGGGCGGGCGAAGAGGGCAATCAGCCCCAGCATTTT. This encodes CASSRWAGEEGNQPQHF.

This clonotype was observed a few times. The CDR3 DNA follows: TGTGCCAGCTCACGGGACAGGGCCGATGAAGCTTTCTTT. Its protein product is CASSRDRADEAFF. The chain joins TRBV18 to TRBJ1-1; 9 bases map to TRBD1. With 4 bases clipped from V and 7 bases from J, the junction kept 4 bases outside the gene matches. This CDR3 spans 13 amino acids. Per the germline V gene, CDR1 is KGHSH and CDR2 is LQKENI.

This clonotype was observed a handful of times. V is TRBV9 and J is TRBJ1-1, with D possibly being TRBD1 (6 bases). Trimming took 4 bases from V and 6 from J, leaving 19 bases between them. Germline-derived CDR1 and CDR2 are SGDLS and YYNGEE. The CDR3 covers 15 residues. This CDR3 reads CASSPVPGAPPEAFF. The DNA of the CDR3 is TGTGCCAGCAGCCCCGTACCAGGGGCACCCCCTGAAGCTTTCTTT.

The chain employs TRBV19 and TRBJ2-7; TRBD1 might be the D (5 bases). The CDR3 has 14 residues. The V gene lost 7 bases and the J gene lost 1 base, with 14 bases spanning the gap. Germline CDR1 is LNHDA and CDR2 is SQIVND (reference sequence). The DNA for the CDR3 is TGTGCCAGTAAGGGGAATCGAGATTCCTACGAGCAGTACTTC. It encodes CASKGNRDSYEQYF.

The chain carries TRBV6-1 and TRBJ2-1, with 8 bases fitting TRBD2. CDR3 size: 14 residues. V was clipped by 9 bases and J by 10 bases; unmatched bases: 14. Looked up from germline, CDR1 is MNHNS and CDR2 is SASEGT. The CDR3, as DNA: TGTGCCAGTACGCGGGGGGATCAGTTTAGCGAGCAGTTCTTC. Its protein is CASTRGDQFSEQFF.

This clonotype was seen a handful of times. The chain employs TRBV10-3 and TRBJ2-5; the D gene could be TRBD1 or TRBD2 (7 bases each). The CDR3 is made up of 14 amino acids. Deletions cut 10 bases from V and 5 bases from J, with 20 bases between. The germline gives CDR1 ENHRY, CDR2 SYGVKD. The CDR3 here is CATRGGRGLETQYF. The CDR3, as DNA: TGTGCCACCAGGGGTGGGAGGGGGCTGGAGACCCAGTACTTC.

This clonotype turned up a few times. The chain has TRBV4-1 and TRBJ2-1; TRBD1 matches at 7 bases. Per germline, CDR1 MGHRA and CDR2 YSYEKL. The CDR3 extends over 17 amino acids. J was trimmed by 2 bases and V by 4 bases; bases with no gene match: 11. Here the CDR3 reads CASSLATGTETYNEQFF. The CDR3 DNA is TGCGCCAGCAGCCTCGCGACCGGGACAGAGACCTACAATGAGCAGTTCTTC.

This clonotype has more than one count but fewer than ten. The chain is built from TRBV12-3 or TRBV12-4 and TRBJ2-1, with 9 bases fitting TRBD1. The junction had 8 bases not matched to a gene; V was cut back by 6 bases and J by 8 bases. This CDR3 is built from 14 residues. CDR3 nucleotides: TGTGCCAGCAGCCTGGGACAGGGATTGCATGAGCAGTTCTTC. This sequence encodes CASSLGQGLHEQFF.

V and J are TRBV6-2 or TRBV6-3 and TRBJ2-7; D is undetermined. Germline CDR1 reads MNHEY; CDR2 reads SVGEGT. The CDR3 contains 13 residues. Trimming took 4 bases from V and 0 from J, leaving 7 bases between them. The CDR3 sequence is CASSLQISYEQYF. Here the CDR3 DNA reads TGTGCCAGCAGTTTACAGATCTCCTACGAGCAGTACTTC.

This clonotype was picked up a small number of times. CDR3 protein: CASSLSWNSYEQYF. The CDR3 nucleotides are TGTGCCAGCAGTTTATCTTGGAACTCCTACGAGCAGTACTTC. V is TRBV27 and J is TRBJ2-7; D is unresolved. Germline CDR1 reads MNHEY; CDR2 reads SMNVEV (reference sequence). The CDR3 extends over 14 amino acids. V was pared by 0 bases and J by 0 bases, with 6 bases between.

At least ten counts were recorded for this clonotype. The chain recombines TRBV12-3 or TRBV12-4 with TRBJ2-1, with TRBD1 as a possible D gene (6 bases). Trimming left V 0 bases short and J 6 bases short, with 6 bases between. The CDR3 is 13 residues long. The CDR3 loop is CASSLATGNEQFF. For the CDR3, the DNA is TGTGCCAGCAGTTTAGCGACAGGCAATGAGCAGTTCTTC.

The chain joins TRBV5-1 to TRBJ2-7, with 9 nucleotides matching TRBD1. The CDR3 is made up of 15 amino acids. With 4 bases clipped from V and 3 bases from J, the junction kept 8 bases outside the gene matches. Germline-derived CDR1 and CDR2 are SGHRS and YFSETQ. CDR3: CASSPLAGQGYEQYF. As DNA, the CDR3 is TGCGCCAGCAGCCCACTCGCGGGACAGGGCTACGAGCAGTACTTC.

The chain uses TRBV5-1 and TRBJ1-1; tentatively, D is TRBD1 (6 bases). Looked up from germline, CDR1 is SGHRS and CDR2 is YFSETQ. The CDR3 has 13 residues. Between the trimmed V and J ends, which lost 4 bases and 4 bases, there was a span of 11 bases. The CDR3 DNA sequence: TGCGCCAGCAGCGCGGACAGTCCCACTGAAGCTTTCTTT. It is translated as CASSADSPTEAFF. Based on the CDR3 plus reference TRBV5-1 and TRBJ1-1, the full variable domain is KAGVTQTPRYLIKTRGQQVTLSCSPISGHRSVSWYQQTPGQGLQFLFEYFSETQRNKGNFPGRFSGRQFSNSRSEMNVSTLELGDSALYLCASSADSPTEAFFGQGTRLTVV.

V and J are TRBV20-1 and TRBJ1-5; 9 bases agree with TRBD1. Germline V gene lookup returns CDR1 DFQATT and CDR2 SNEGSKA (reference sequence). Trimming took 3 bases from V and 7 from J; bases not matched to a gene: 7. There are 14 residues in the CDR3. CDR3: CSASRQGDSQPQHF. As DNA, the CDR3 is TGCAGTGCTAGTAGACAGGGGGATAGCCAGCCCCAGCATTTT.

The chain combines TRBV10-3 with TRBJ1-3, with no clear D. The CDR3 extends over 13 amino acids. V was clipped by 3 bases and J by 3 bases, with 6 bases between them. CDR1 and CDR2 (germline): ENHRY, SYGVKD. CDR3 sequence (DNA): TGTGCCATCAGTGACGTGAGTGGAAACACCATATATTTT. It encodes CAISDVSGNTIYF.

The table lists this clonotype with many counts. The chain recombines TRBV29-1 with TRBJ1-2, with TRBD1 matching 9 bases. The J segment lost 4 bases and the V segment lost 7 bases, leaving 10 bases of the junction unmatched. This CDR3 comprises 14 residues. Germline V gives CDR1 SQVTM, CDR2 ANQGSEA. CDR3 DNA sequence: TGCAGCGCTACGGGACAGGGAAGTAGCTATGGCTACACCTTC. Residues: CSATGQGSSYGYTF.

In the case of this clonotype: A junction end diverges from the germline sequence, so it may reflect a read error. The rearrangement joins TRBV10-2 to TRBJ2-7; D perhaps matches TRBD1 (6 bases). Germline CDR1 is WSHSY and CDR2 is SAAADI. The length of the CDR3 is 12 residues. The CDR3 DNA reads TGCGCCAGCAGTGACTTTTCCCGGGACATGAACTTC. Encoded protein: CASSDFSRDMNF.

CDR3 region: CASQYTSVKNIQYF. The CDR3 DNA sequence: TGTGCCAGCCAATATACTAGTGTCAAAAACATTCAGTACTTC. The chain couples TRBV6-2 or TRBV6-3 to TRBJ2-4; weak D call: TRBD2 (5 bases). V lost 8 bases to trimming and J lost 3 bases, with 14 bases between them. The CDR3 consists of 14 residues. CDR1 MNHEY and CDR2 SVGEGT come from the germline V gene.

The rearrangement uses TRBV5-1 and TRBJ1-1, with D perhaps TRBD1 (5 bases). Germline V lookup: CDR1 SGHRS, CDR2 YFSETQ. Deletions cut 5 bases from V and 4 bases from J, with 15 bases between. This CDR3 contains 14 residues. This chain's CDR3 is CASRVALGGTEAFF. Written as DNA, the CDR3 is TGCGCCAGCAGAGTAGCCTTGGGGGGCACTGAAGCTTTCTTT.

This clonotype was found many times. The chain links TRBV10-3 to TRBJ1-2; D is undetermined. Germline V CDR1 and CDR2: ENHRY, SYGVKD. V was shortened by 2 bases and J by 2 bases, with 6 bases between the two germline ends. CDR3 length equals 13 residues. The CDR3 region is CAISEDGNYGYTF. The CDR3 DNA reads as TGTGCCATCAGTGAGGACGGAAACTATGGCTACACCTTC.